Listed here are 13 T cell receptor beta chains from one sample, sequenced in a study of T cell repertoires in cytomegalovirus infection. These TCRs' antigens remain unknown. TCRdb used MiXCR to reprocess the reads, holding one entry per CDR3 protein. There are tens of thousands of distinct CDR3 sequences in the sample; around 20% occur only once, and about 26% lies in the top ten. The specimen comprised CD8+ T cells from cultured PBMCs, sampled from culture after CMV antigen stimulation. Receptor source: a human donor in good health (CMV status not recorded). Some clones in this sample may be carry-over from other donors' samples.

Sample share makes this clonotype medium-sized. This chain connects TRBV27 to TRBJ2-7, with unresolved D. CDR3 length: 15 residues. V was clipped by 0 bases and J by 2 bases, with 11 bases between them. CDR1 and CDR2 from the germline V gene are MNHEY and SMNVEV (reference sequence). The CDR3: CASSLSAVTAYEQYF. Here the CDR3 DNA reads TGTGCCAGCAGTTTATCGGCGGTCACAGCCTACGAGCAGTACTTC.

At least ten counts were recorded for this clonotype. This chain connects TRBV19 to TRBJ1-1; possible D gene TRBD1, 5 bases. The ends were cut back, 6 bases at V and 2 bases at J, with 7 bases in the middle. Germline CDR1 and CDR2: LNHDA and SQIVND (reference sequence). The CDR3 has 12 residues. The DNA of the CDR3 is TGTGCCAGTAGCAGGGCAAACACTGAAGCTTTCTTT. Translating it yields CASSRANTEAFF.

The chain links TRBV7-9 to TRBJ2-7; D gene unclear. Germline V gene sequence: CDR1 SEHNR, CDR2 FQNEAQ (reference sequence). Trimming left V 5 bases short and J 6 bases short, with 11 bases between. The CDR3 consists of 12 residues. CDR3 sequence reads: CASSPNLAEQYF. Written as DNA, the CDR3 is TGTGCCAGCAGCCCCAACCTCGCCGAGCAGTACTTC.

The J gene is TRBJ1-1, the V gene TRBV15; the D is unclear. Per germline, CDR1 LNHNV and CDR2 YYDKDF (reference sequence). The V end was cut by 3 bases, the J end by 2 bases, with 16 bases between. This CDR3 comprises 16 residues. CDR3: CATSSRATGDNTEAFF. The DNA of the CDR3 is TGTGCCACCAGCAGCCGCGCCACGGGAGACAACACTGAAGCTTTCTTT.

This clonotype has more than one count but fewer than ten. This chain connects TRBV7-2 to TRBJ1-6; 7 bases match TRBD1. Unmatched junction bases numbered 6, after V lost 2 bases and J lost 5 bases. CDR3 length: 16 amino acids. CDR1 and CDR2 from the germline V gene are SGHTA and FQGNSA. The CDR3: CASSLRGGGNNSPLHF. The CDR3 region has the DNA TGTGCCAGCAGCTTAAGGGGAGGGGGCAATAATTCACCCCTCCACTTT. Combining the CDR3 with reference TRBV7-2 and TRBJ1-6 gives the whole variable domain GAGVSQSPSNKVTEKGKDVELRCDPISGHTALYWYRQSLGQGLEFLIYFQGNSAPDKSGLPSDRFSAERTGGSVSTLTIQRTQQEDSAVYLCASSLRGGGNNSPLHFGNGTRLTVT.

This rearrangement joins TRBV10-3 to TRBJ2-5, with D possibly being TRBD1 (5 bases). In germline, CDR1 is ENHRY, CDR2 SYGVKD. V lost 8 bases to trimming and J lost 0 bases, with 19 bases between them. CDR3 length: 16 amino acids. This CDR3 is CAIGADESPYQETQYF. In DNA form, the CDR3 reads TGTGCCATCGGGGCCGATGAATCCCCGTACCAAGAGACCCAGTACTTC.

The chain employs TRBV7-2 and TRBJ1-4, with TRBD1 as a possible D gene (5 bases). Germline lookup yields CDR1 SGHTA and CDR2 FQGNSA. This CDR3 comprises 16 residues. V was pared by 5 bases and J by 0 bases, with 13 bases between. The DNA for the CDR3 is TGTGCCAGCAGCGTCAACGGGGCAGCAACTAATGAAAAACTGTTTTTT. Amino acid sequence: CASSVNGAATNEKLFF.

This chain connects TRBV27 to TRBJ1-5, with 7 nucleotides matching TRBD1. The junction had 9 bases not matched to a gene; V was cut back by 4 bases and J by 0 bases. Germline V CDR1 and CDR2: MNHEY, SMNVEV (reference sequence). The CDR3 extends over 17 amino acids. CDR3 coding DNA: TGTGCCAGCAGTTCTAAGGGACAGTTTAATAGCAATCAGCCCCAGCATTTT. Protein: CASSSKGQFNSNQPQHF.

This clonotype occurred many times. This sequence joins TRBV20-1 and TRBJ2-3, with 7 positions matching TRBD2. Germline CDR1 and CDR2: DFQATT and SNEGSKA (reference sequence). V shed 3 bases and J 7 bases; nucleotides not matched to a gene: 13. There are 15 residues in the CDR3. CDR3 residues: CSASREAGPSNTQYF. In DNA, the CDR3 is TGCAGTGCTAGTCGAGAAGCGGGACCTTCGAATACGCAGTATTTT.

V and J are TRBV4-1 and TRBJ2-7; no clear D gene. Trimming took off 1 base at V and 2 bases at J, with 12 bases between the two ends. CDR3 length equals 15 residues. CDR1 is MGHRA, CDR2 YSYEKL, per germline. The CDR3: CASSQGTLGTYEQYF. The CDR3 DNA reads TGCGCCAGCAGCCAAGGAACCCTAGGCACCTACGAGCAGTACTTC.

The V gene is TRBV7-6, the J gene TRBJ2-7, with a weak D call TRBD2 (6 bases). This CDR3 is 14 amino acids long. Germline V lookup: CDR1 SGHVS, CDR2 FNYEAQ. V lost 3 bases to trimming and J lost 4 bases, with 13 bases between them. This CDR3 is CASSLIAENYEQYF. The CDR3, as DNA: TGTGCCAGCAGCTTGATAGCGGAGAATTACGAGCAGTACTTC. The variable domain in full, with the rest retrieved from reference TRBV7-6 and TRBJ2-7, is GAGVSQSPRYKVTKRGQDVALRCDPISGHVSLYWYRQALGQGPEFLTYFNYEAQQDKSGLPNDRFSAERPEGSISTLTIQRTEQRDSAMYRCASSLIAENYEQYFGPGTRLTVT.

The chain employs TRBV4-1 and TRBJ2-1; 11 nucleotides align to TRBD2. Trimming at V came to 4 bases and at J to 4 bases, leaving 6 bases not matched to a gene. The CDR3 runs 16 residues. CDR1 and CDR2 (germline): MGHRA, YSYEKL. This CDR3 reads CASSPTASGGYNEQFF. The DNA of the CDR3 is TGCGCCAGCAGCCCGACCGCTAGCGGGGGGTACAATGAGCAGTTCTTC.

This clonotype showed up just a few times. CDR3 nucleotide sequence: TGTGCCAGCAGCTCAATTCCGGAACGAACTGCAACTAATGAAAAACTGTTTTTT. This encodes CASSSIPERTATNEKLFF. The chain links TRBV7-9 to TRBJ1-4; D gene ambiguous. Trimming removed 4 bases at V and 0 bases at J, with 18 bases between. The CDR3 runs to 18 residues. Germline CDR1 reads SEHNR; CDR2 reads FQNEAQ (reference sequence).